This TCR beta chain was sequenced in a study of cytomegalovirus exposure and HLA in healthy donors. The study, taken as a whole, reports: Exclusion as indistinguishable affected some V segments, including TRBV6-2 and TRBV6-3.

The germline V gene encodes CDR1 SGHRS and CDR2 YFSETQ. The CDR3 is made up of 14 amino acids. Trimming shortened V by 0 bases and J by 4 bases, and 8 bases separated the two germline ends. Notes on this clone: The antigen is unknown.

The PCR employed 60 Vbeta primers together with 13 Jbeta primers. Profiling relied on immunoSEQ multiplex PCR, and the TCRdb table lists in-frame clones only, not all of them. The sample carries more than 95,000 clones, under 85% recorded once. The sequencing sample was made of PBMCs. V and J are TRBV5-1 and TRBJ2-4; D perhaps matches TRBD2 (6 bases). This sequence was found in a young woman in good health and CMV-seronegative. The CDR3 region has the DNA TGCGCCAGCAGCTTGGCCGGGAGAAAAAACATTCAGTACTTC. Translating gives CASSLAGRKNIQYF.